This TCR beta chain originates from a study of human T cells and chemical hapten exposure. Each CDR3 protein gets one entry after TCRdb re-called the RACE reads with MiXCR. The table records 90,000 to 120,000 distinct CDR3 sequences, roughly 9.6% of them present only once. As to this clonotype: Its specificity is unknown.

Study-level results: Since the donors had alopecia, their immune response may not be the same as that of healthy people.

In germline, CDR1 is MNHEY, CDR2 SVGEGT. This CDR3 region has 17 residues. V was pared by 2 bases and J by 8 bases, with 11 bases of the junction left unmatched. Time point indicated: patch test 1, 2 weeks after DPC sensitization. The treatment here: therapeutic diphenylcyclopropenone sensitization with weekly scalp DPC. The specimen comprised whole blood, sampled in connection with sensitization to the hapten diphenylcyclopropenone (DPC). The clonotype was recovered from a woman aged 40 to 55 with alopecia areata. Some clones in this sample may be carry-over from other donors' samples. The chain joins TRBV6-2 or TRBV6-3 to TRBJ2-1; 11 positions agree with TRBD2. DNA for the CDR3: TGTGCCAGCAGTTACGTGGTAGCGGGAGGGGAAGGCGATGAGCAGTTCTTC. It specifies CASSYVVAGGEGDEQFF.